This T cell receptor beta chain was recorded in a study of Graves' ophthalmopathy and Graves' hyperthyroidism. This clonotype has ten or more counts. Its antigen is not identified. Amplified material comprised TCR beta CDR3 regions derived from RNA transcripts. RT-PCR with HTBI primers came first, then second-round multiplex PCR. TCRdb recomputed calls from the multiplex PCR reads with MiXCR, one row per CDR3 protein. This table has 170,000 or so distinct CDR3 sequences, approximately 38% appearing once. The study, taken as a whole, reports: Classification of ophthalmopathy versus stable hyperthyroidism by a 13-signature model yielded around 91% sensitivity and about 83% specificity.

PBMCs stemmed from roughly 9.7 ml of fresh peripheral blood. The germline CDR1 and CDR2 sequences are LNHDA and SQIVND (reference sequence). This CDR3 has 16 residues. J lost 4 bases, V lost 5 bases, and 10 bases had no gene match. This sequence joins TRBV19 and TRBJ2-2; 7 nucleotides align to TRBD2. The receptor was derived from a woman in her forties with Graves' ophthalmopathy. The specimen sequenced was peripheral blood. The CDR3 here is CASSHPLAGPTGELFF. In DNA form, the CDR3 reads TGTGCCAGTAGTCACCCATTAGCGGGCCCCACCGGGGAGCTGTTTTTT. Together with reference TRBV19 and TRBJ2-2, the CDR3 gives the full variable domain: DGGITQSPKYLFRKEGQNVTLSCEQNLNHDAMYWYRQDPGQGLRLIYYSQIVNDFQKGDIAEGYSVSREKKESFPLTVTSAQKNPTAFYLCASSHPLAGPTGELFFGEGSRLTVL.